Each of the 20 T cell receptor beta chains below was sequenced from the same sample in a study of early T cells in non-severe SARS-CoV-2 infection. In TCRdb, the 5' RACE reads were re-called with MiXCR into one record per CDR3 protein. The sample contains approximately 50,000 distinct CDR3 sequences, roughly 9.6% of which appear only once. Source material: whole blood. These receptors came from an adult who was a healthcare worker with PCR-confirmed SARS-CoV-2 infection or an uninfected control (not recorded which).

The chain employs TRBV20-1 and TRBJ2-1, with 9 nucleotides matching TRBD1. Unmatched junction bases numbered 16, after V lost 1 base and J lost 9 bases. CDR3 size: 17 residues. Germline V CDR1 and CDR2: DFQATT, SNEGSKA (reference sequence). The CDR3 here is CSARAYERDRASGEQFF. CDR3 nucleotide sequence: TGCAGTGCTAGAGCTTACGAACGGGACAGGGCAAGCGGTGAGCAGTTCTTC.

This clonotype was found once. A read error may be the cause here, since a much bigger clone is one base away. The V call is TRBV4-1, the J call TRBJ1-2; D is perhaps TRBD1 (5 bases). The CDR3 is 16 amino acids. Germline V gene data show CDR1 as MGHRA and CDR2 as YSYEKL. This CDR3 reads CASSQDLSGTGYGYAF. The CDR3 DNA reads TGCGCCAGCAGCCAAGATCTGTCAGGGACGGGCTATGGCTACGCCTTC.

This clonotype was found many times. J is TRBJ2-5 and V is TRBV5-1, with 8 positions matching TRBD2. V lost 1 base, J lost 5 bases, and 7 bases stayed unmatched. The length of the CDR3 is 15 residues. Germline V CDR1 and CDR2: SGHRS, YFSETQ. The CDR3 nucleotides are TGCGCCAGCAGCTTGACGGGAGGGCCGGGGGAGACCCAGTACTTC. Translation gives CASSLTGGPGETQYF.

V and J are TRBV10-3 and TRBJ1-5; TRBD1 is a possible D gene (6 bases). Germline values: CDR1 ENHRY, CDR2 SYGVKD. Trimming took off 6 bases at V and 2 bases at J, with 11 bases between the two ends. There are 14 residues in the CDR3. The CDR3 region is CAISGGPGNQPQHF. The CDR3 region has the DNA TGTGCCATCAGCGGGGGCCCAGGCAATCAGCCCCAGCATTTT.

This chain connects TRBV27 to TRBJ2-5; 7 nucleotides match TRBD2. The CDR3 extends over 16 amino acids. Germline values: CDR1 MNHEY, CDR2 SMNVEV (reference sequence). V lost 5 bases to trimming and J lost 4 bases; unmatched junction nucleotides: 13. CDR3 residues: CASSPRTRRAGETQYF. Written as DNA, the CDR3 is TGTGCCAGCAGTCCCAGGACTAGGAGGGCGGGAGAGACCCAGTACTTC.

This clonotype has just a few counts. The CDR3 region is CSVEERGINEQFF. As DNA, the CDR3 is TGCAGCGTTGAAGAGAGGGGAATCAATGAGCAGTTCTTC. This chain joins TRBV29-1 and TRBJ2-1; D assignment may be TRBD1 or TRBD2 (5 bases each). The germline V gene encodes CDR1 SQVTM and CDR2 ANQGSEA. CDR3 length: 13 residues. The ends were cut back, 0 bases at V and 6 bases at J, with 9 bases in the middle.

In this sample, this clonotype turned up many times. This sequence joins TRBV19 and TRBJ2-2; weak D call: TRBD1 (6 bases). The V gene lost 10 bases and the J gene lost 0 bases, with 21 bases spanning the gap. CDR1 is LNHDA, CDR2 SQIVND, per germline (reference sequence). CDR3 length: 17 amino acids. DNA of the CDR3: TGTGCCACTGGCCGGGACACAAGTTTCGCGAACACCGGGGAGCTGTTTTTT. Its translation is CATGRDTSFANTGELFF.

In this sample, this clonotype turned up many times. The chain couples TRBV11-2 to TRBJ2-4; 7 bases agree with TRBD2. This CDR3 is built from 18 residues. The germline CDR1 and CDR2 sequences are SGHAT and FQNNGV. The trim removed 4 bases at V and 3 bases at J, leaving 15 bases unmatched. The CDR3 spells CASSSPPLGGLDKNIQYF. The CDR3 region has the DNA TGTGCCAGCAGCTCACCTCCTCTGGGGGGGTTGGACAAAAACATTCAGTACTTC.

There are a few counts of this clonotype. This chain uses TRBV5-4 with TRBJ1-1, with 7 bases identical to TRBD1. The CDR3 totals 13 residues. J lost 7 bases, V lost 2 bases, and 5 bases had no gene match. Germline-derived CDR1 and CDR2 are SGHNT and YYREEE (reference sequence). The CDR3 DNA reads as TGTGCCAGCAGCTTTACAGGGGATGATGAAGCTTTCTTT. It translates to CASSFTGDDEAFF.

The sample holds a few counts of this clonotype. This chain uses TRBV29-1 with TRBJ2-2; the D gene is possibly TRBD1 (6 bases). Trimming shortened V by 3 bases and J by 3 bases, and 11 bases separated the two germline ends. The CDR3 has 14 residues. Germline CDR1 and CDR2: SQVTM and ANQGSEA. CDR3 sequence (DNA): TGCAGCGTTGAGGGGGCCATGGACACCGGGGAGCTGTTTTTT. This codes for CSVEGAMDTGELFF.

This clonotype appeared many times. The chain links TRBV11-1 to TRBJ1-2; perhaps TRBD1 as D (5 bases). In germline, CDR1 is SGHAT, CDR2 FQDESV (reference sequence). V dropped 7 bases and J dropped 3 bases, with 18 bases sitting between them. The CDR3 totals 15 residues. The CDR3 reads CASTAGGARDYGYTF. The CDR3 DNA is TGTGCCAGCACCGCCGGCGGGGCGCGAGACTATGGCTACACCTTC. The full variable domain, with the rest looked up from reference TRBV11-1 and TRBJ1-2, is EAEVAQSPRYKITEKSQAVAFWCDPISGHATLYWYRQILGQGPELLVQFQDESVVDDSQLPKDRFSAERLKGVDSTLKIQPAELGDSAMYLCASTAGGARDYGYTFGSGTRLTVV.

In its sample, this clonotype was seen many times. The gene calls are TRBV4-3 and TRBJ1-4, with 10 positions matching TRBD1. V lost 4 bases and J lost 8; bases outside the gene matches: 19. Germline V gene data show CDR1 as LGHNA and CDR2 as YSLEER. The CDR3 is 19 residues long. CDR3 DNA: TGCGCCAGCAGCCTGGGGTACGGGACAGGGGCCCTTGAAAGGGAAAAACTGTTTTTT. It encodes CASSLGYGTGALEREKLFF.

This clonotype has just a few counts. This chain connects TRBV20-1 to TRBJ1-1; a weak D match, TRBD1 (6 bases). The V and J ends lost 4 bases and 1 base respectively, with 7 bases between them. Germline V CDR1 and CDR2: DFQATT, SNEGSKA (reference sequence). The CDR3 totals 12 residues. CDR3 sequence (DNA): TGCAGTGCTAAGACAGGGAACACTGAAGCTTTCTTT. Translated: CSAKTGNTEAFF.

V is TRBV7-2 and J is TRBJ2-3; 8 positions match TRBD2. Trimming at V came to 6 bases and at J to 3 bases, leaving 2 bases not matched to a gene. This CDR3 comprises 13 residues. CDR1 is SGHTA and CDR2 is FQGNSA in the germline V gene. The DNA for the CDR3 is TGTGCCAGCAGGCCGGGGGGGACAGATACGCAGTATTTT. Translation: CASRPGGTDTQYF. Using reference TRBV7-2 and TRBJ2-3 for the parts outside the CDR3, the full variable domain is GAGVSQSPSNKVTEKGKDVELRCDPISGHTALYWYRQSLGQGLEFLIYFQGNSAPDKSGLPSDRFSAERTGGSVSTLTIQRTQQEDSAVYLCASRPGGTDTQYFGPGTRLTVL.

The sample holds a few counts of this clonotype. This chain connects TRBV18 to TRBJ2-6; D is ambiguous. The CDR3 runs 16 residues. Germline CDR1 and CDR2: KGHSH and LQKENI. V lost 3 bases and J 0 bases, leaving 9 bases between the germline ends. CDR3 region: CASSPPLNSGANVLTF. CDR3 sequence (DNA): TGTGCCAGCTCACCCCCGCTGAACTCTGGGGCCAACGTCCTGACTTTC.

This clonotype occurred many times. The rearrangement uses TRBV5-1 and TRBJ2-7, with D tentatively TRBD2 (5 bases). V lost 3 bases and J lost 2, with 12 bases in between. Looked up from germline, CDR1 is SGHRS and CDR2 is YFSETQ. The CDR3 length is 14 residues. The CDR3 is CASSSDYGPYEQYF. The CDR3, as DNA: TGCGCCAGCAGCTCCGACTATGGGCCCTACGAGCAGTACTTC.

For this clonotype: Just one base apart from a much larger clone, this may be a read error. The conserved closing phenylalanine or tryptophan is absent in this CDR3, likely reflecting a read error. The chain recombines TRBV18 with TRBJ2-7; no firm D call. Deletions cut 5 bases from V and 0 bases from J, with 11 bases between. This CDR3 has 14 amino acids. Germline V lookup: CDR1 KGHSH, CDR2 LQKENI. The CDR3, as DNA: TGTGCCAGCTCAGCTCCCTTCCGCTCCTACGAGCAGTACTAC. Translation gives CASSAPFRSYEQYY.

Written as DNA, the CDR3 is TGTGCCAGCAGTCCCTCGGGTAGCGGGAGTGCCCGAACCGGGGAGCTGTTTTTT. Translation gives CASSPSGSGSARTGELFF. The V call is TRBV28, the J call TRBJ2-2, with 9 bases aligning to TRBD2. CDR3 length: 18 residues. Trimming at V came to 5 bases and at J to 5 bases, leaving 15 bases not matched to a gene. CDR1 and CDR2 (germline): MDHEN, SYDVKM.

This clonotype is classed as large (0.1 to 1%). V and J are TRBV5-1 and TRBJ2-2, with 9 bases fitting TRBD1. Trimming at V came to 4 bases and at J to 7 bases, leaving 5 bases not matched to a gene. CDR1 and CDR2 from the germline V gene are SGHRS and YFSETQ. This CDR3 is 14 amino acids long. Here the CDR3 reads CASSITGGVGELFF. CDR3 in DNA: TGCGCCAGCAGCATCACAGGGGGCGTCGGGGAGCTGTTTTTT.

This clonotype was counted ten times or more. The chain uses TRBV20-1 and TRBJ2-7; 11 positions match TRBD2. Germline V gene sequence: CDR1 DFQATT, CDR2 SNEGSKA (reference sequence). The ends lost 2 bases at V and 4 bases at J; junction bases unmatched: 10. The CDR3 sequence is 16 residues long. CDR3 loop: CSARIFLAGGPYEQYF. DNA of the CDR3: TGCAGTGCTAGAATCTTCCTAGCGGGGGGTCCATACGAGCAGTACTTC.